One and the same sample provided the 15 T cell receptor beta chains below, sequenced in a study of Ad26.COV2.S vaccination and SARS-CoV-2 variants. Treatment given: over 15 received Ad26.COV2.S at low or high dose, single or two shots; about 5 received placebo; per-sample allocation not given. On day 63 after the first injection, vaccine and placebo recipients gave samples. Clones were sequenced by immunoSEQ multiplex PCR, and TCRdb holds only the in-frame ones, with some missing. The table includes over 400,000 clones, 80% to 90% detected once. Source: peripheral blood, taken in a trial of Ad26.COV2.S vaccine versus placebo. The receptor source for this set is a person aged 18-65 years who received the Ad26.COV2.S COVID-19 vaccine or a placebo.

V is TRBV3-1 (or the pseudogene TRBV3-2) and J is TRBJ1-5, with D unclear. This CDR3 contains 14 residues. Germline V CDR1 and CDR2: LGHDT, YNNKEL (reference sequence). V lost 1 base to trimming and J lost 3 bases, with 7 bases between them. The chain's CDR3 is CASSQGLPNQPQHF. CDR3 bases: TGTGCCAGCAGCCAAGGACTTCCCAATCAGCCCCAGCATTTT.

This chain links TRBV10-3 with TRBJ1-3, with D perhaps TRBD1 (5 bases). The CDR3 totals 12 residues. Germline lookup yields CDR1 ENHRY and CDR2 SYGVKD. V shed 8 bases and J shed 3 bases, with 8 bases lying between them. DNA for the CDR3: TGTGCCATCCAGGGCAATGGAAACACCATATATTTT. It yields the protein CAIQGNGNTIYF.

The chain has TRBV6-1 and TRBJ2-1, with TRBD1 matching over 9 bases. J was trimmed by 5 bases and V by 0 bases; bases with no gene match: 14. Per the germline V gene, CDR1 is MNHNS and CDR2 is SASEGT. This CDR3 is 19 amino acids long. The chain's CDR3 is CASSEALRGWTGENNEQFF. Written as DNA, the CDR3 is TGTGCCAGCAGTGAAGCGCTTCGGGGCTGGACAGGGGAAAACAATGAGCAGTTCTTC.

The rearrangement links TRBV5-1 to TRBJ1-2; D remains ambiguous. The CDR3 runs 13 residues. The germline CDR1 and CDR2 sequences are SGHRS and YFSETQ. With 0 bases removed from V and 4 bases from J, the gap between germline ends came to 7 bases. CDR3: CASSLVSPYGYTF. The CDR3 DNA is TGCGCCAGCAGCTTGGTATCCCCCTATGGCTACACCTTC.

This clone was found a few times. The J gene is TRBJ2-1, the V gene TRBV18; D perhaps matches TRBD1 (6 bases). The CDR3 contains 13 residues. The V end was cut by 6 bases, the J end by 7 bases, with 13 bases between. Germline V gene lookup returns CDR1 KGHSH and CDR2 LQKENI. In DNA form, the CDR3 reads TGTGCCAGCTCTCCAGGACAGAAGAATGAGCAGTTCTTC. This gives the protein CASSPGQKNEQFF.

This chain uses TRBV7-2 with TRBJ1-1; D remains unclear. V was shortened by 3 bases and J by 5 bases, with 13 bases between the two germline ends. The CDR3 contains 14 residues. Germline V gene sequence: CDR1 SGHTA, CDR2 FQGNSA. CDR3 loop: CASSFVVRGTEAFF. The DNA for the CDR3 is TGTGCCAGCAGCTTTGTGGTACGAGGGACTGAAGCTTTCTTT.

In regard to this clone: In the same sample, other DNA sequences code for this CDR3. The chain joins TRBV12-3 or TRBV12-4 to TRBJ2-3; D unclear. The CDR3 loop spans 11 amino acids. V was trimmed by 3 bases and J by 6 bases, leaving 4 bases between them. The DNA of the CDR3 is TGTGCCAGCAGTTTGGCGGATACGCAGTATTTT. It yields the protein CASSLADTQYF.

J is TRBJ2-7 and V is TRBV27; D unresolved. Germline V lookup: CDR1 MNHEY, CDR2 SMNVEV (reference sequence). CDR3 size: 14 residues. V gave up 4 bases and J gave up 2 bases, with 12 bases separating them. In DNA form, the CDR3 reads TGTGCCAGCAGTTCCGGTAGAGGTCCCTACGAGCAGTACTTC. It encodes CASSSGRGPYEQYF.

This clone was recorded a few times. V is TRBV18 and J is TRBJ2-1; D remains ambiguous. V was cut by 5 bases and J by 6 bases, with 14 bases left in between. The CDR3 totals 14 residues. Germline V CDR1 and CDR2: KGHSH, LQKENI. The CDR3 loop reads CASSSDPILNEQFF. Here the CDR3 DNA reads TGTGCCAGCTCATCGGACCCTATCCTCAATGAGCAGTTCTTC. Full variable domain (outside the CDR3, taken from reference TRBV18 and TRBJ2-1): NAGVMQNPRHLVRRRGQEARLRCSPMKGHSHVYWYRQLPEEGLKFMVYLQKENIIDESGMPKERFSAEFPKEGPSILRIQQVVRGDSAAYFCASSSDPILNEQFFGPGTRLTVL.

The J gene is TRBJ2-2, the V gene TRBV9; D may be TRBD1 (5 bases). The V and J ends lost 4 bases and 4 bases respectively, with 20 bases between them. Germline CDR1 SGDLS, CDR2 YYNGEE. The CDR3 contains 17 residues. CDR3 sequence: CASSPHRLRRSTGELFF. As DNA, the CDR3 is TGTGCCAGCAGCCCCCACAGGTTACGACGGAGCACCGGGGAGCTGTTTTTT.

V usage is TRBV4-1 and J usage is TRBJ2-7; tentatively, D is TRBD1 (6 bases). Deletions cut 3 bases from V and 3 bases from J, with 15 bases between. This CDR3 has 15 residues. The germline CDR1 and CDR2 sequences are MGHRA and YSYEKL. This CDR3 is CASSHTPGQHYEQYF. The CDR3 bases are TGCGCCAGCAGCCATACACCCGGACAGCACTACGAGCAGTACTTC.

The J gene is TRBJ2-1, the V gene TRBV5-1; 9 bases are a match to TRBD2. CDR3 size: 16 residues. The J segment lost 7 bases and the V segment lost 4 bases, leaving 12 bases of the junction unmatched. Germline assignment: CDR1 SGHRS and CDR2 YFSETQ. The DNA of the CDR3 is TGCGCCAGCAGCGTATCCTTGGGGAGCGGGGGGAATGAGCAGTTCTTC. Translation gives CASSVSLGSGGNEQFF.

Only a few counts were recorded for this clone. The rearrangement uses TRBV5-4 and TRBJ1-1; 9 positions agree with TRBD1. With 4 bases clipped from V and 4 bases from J, the junction kept 8 bases outside the gene matches. Looked up from germline, CDR1 is SGHNT and CDR2 is YYREEE (reference sequence). This CDR3 comprises 15 residues. The DNA of the CDR3 is TGTGCCAGCAGCCCAAACCCGACAGGGGGCACTGAAGCTTTCTTT. This translates into CASSPNPTGGTEAFF.

This clone was observed a few times. The chain carries TRBV20-1 and TRBJ2-3, with a possible D match to TRBD1 (6 bases). The CDR3 runs to 10 residues. CDR1 DFQATT and CDR2 SNEGSKA come from the germline V gene (reference sequence). CDR3 nucleotides: TGCAGCACAGGGCCAGGTACGCAGTATTTT. Translation: CSTGPGTQYF.

The chain combines TRBV23-1 with TRBJ2-2, with D unclear. TRBV23-1 is flagged as an ORF with uncertain function. V shed 0 bases and J shed 0 bases, with 8 bases lying between them. CDR3 size: 16 residues. The CDR3 sequence is CASSQSKNSNTGELFF. CDR3 bases: TGCGCCAGCAGTCAATCAAAGAATTCGAACACCGGGGAGCTGTTTTTT.